What follows describes a single T cell receptor beta chain. TCR beta CDR3 regions were amplified from RNA. HTBI primers were used for first-round RT-PCR of the TCR CDR3. Using its own MiXCR run on the multiplex PCR reads, TCRdb lists one record per CDR3 protein. Among some 700,000 distinct CDR3 sequences listed, roughly 17% were seen once. This entry belongs to a study of T cells in Graves' hyperthyroidism and ophthalmopathy. V was pared by 4 bases and J by 0 bases, with 12 bases of the junction left unmatched. The CDR3 runs 18 residues. Germline V CDR1 and CDR2: SGHTA, FQGNSA. This chain connects TRBV7-2 to TRBJ1-1, with TRBD1 matching 9 bases. The sequence derives from a man in his forties or fifties with Graves' hyperthyroidism. Sequenced sample: blood. The CDR3 sequence: CASSSGQGTIAMNTEAFF. The DNA of the CDR3 is TGTGCCAGCAGCTCGGGACAGGGAACGATCGCAATGAACACTGAAGCTTTCTTT.